Listed below are T cell receptor beta chains from one sample, sequenced in a study of molecular identifiers for immune sequencing clone quantification. TCRdb recomputed calls from the PCR reads with MiXCR, one row per CDR3 protein. The sample holds some 650,000 distinct CDR3 sequences, just under 20% seen once. Sequencing was done on a sample of naive CD8+ T cells from blood, with Jurkat cell RNA spiked in. Receptors originate from a human donor in good health. Some libraries in this study had Jurkat cell RNA spiked in. The CDR3 runs from the conserved cysteine through the conserved F or W. The D gene is left open where the match is weak. Clone size is not always given. Where it is, it says once, few, many or a class for expanded clones.

d_call: -; clone_size: many; v_call: TRBV15; j_call: TRBJ1-1; cdr3_aa: CATSRPREGGTEAFF; cdr3_nt: TGTGCCACCAGCAGACCCCGGGAAGGTGGCACTGAAGCTTTCTTT
d_call: -; clone_size: many; v_call: TRBV15; j_call: TRBJ2-7; cdr3_aa: CATSSRDSINYEQYF; cdr3_nt: TGTGCCACCAGCTCCCGGGACTCCATAAATTACGAGCAGTACTTC
d_call: TRBD2; clone_size: few; v_call: TRBV19; j_call: TRBJ2-2; cdr3_aa: CASSISGVNTGELFF; cdr3_nt: TGTGCCAGTAGTATTAGCGGGGTAAACACCGGGGAGCTGTTTTTT
d_call: -; clone_size: many; v_call: TRBV7-9; j_call: TRBJ2-1; cdr3_aa: CASSLGGGDNEQFF; cdr3_nt: TGTGCCAGCAGCTTAGGGGGCGGTGATAATGAGCAGTTCTTC
d_call: -; clone_size: many; v_call: TRBV29-1; j_call: TRBJ1-2; cdr3_aa: CSVDGQNYGYTF; cdr3_nt: TGCAGCGTGGACGGACAGAATTATGGCTACACCTTC
d_call: TRBD1; clone_size: -; v_call: TRBV7-9; j_call: TRBJ2-1; cdr3_aa: CASSSRDRGFNEQFF; cdr3_nt: TGTGCCAGCAGCTCCCGGGACAGGGGTTTTAATGAGCAGTTCTTC
d_call: -; clone_size: -; v_call: TRBV7-3; j_call: TRBJ2-3; cdr3_aa: CASSLMESGTDTQYF; cdr3_nt: TGTGCCAGCAGCTTAATGGAATCGGGTACAGATACGCAGTATTTT
d_call: -; clone_size: many; v_call: TRBV9; j_call: TRBJ2-3; cdr3_aa: CASSDGGGTDTQYF; cdr3_nt: TGTGCCAGCAGCGACGGGGGCGGCACAGATACGCAGTATTTT
d_call: -; clone_size: few; v_call: TRBV20-1; j_call: TRBJ1-1; cdr3_aa: CSARTFPNMNTEAFF; cdr3_nt: TGCAGTGCTAGGACATTTCCCAATATGAACACTGAAGCTTTCTTT
d_call: TRBD2; clone_size: many; v_call: TRBV20-1; j_call: TRBJ2-3; cdr3_aa: CSARDHGTSGSGTDTQYF; cdr3_nt: TGCAGTGCTAGAGATCATGGGACTAGCGGGAGCGGCACAGATACGCAGTATTTT
d_call: TRBD1; clone_size: many; v_call: TRBV29-1; j_call: TRBJ2-3; cdr3_aa: CSVRSPGQVLDTQYF; cdr3_nt: TGCAGCGTGCGATCACCGGGACAGGTTTTAGATACGCAGTATTTT
d_call: -; clone_size: many; v_call: TRBV12-3/TRBV12-4; j_call: TRBJ2-7; cdr3_aa: CASSLAVPVEQYF; cdr3_nt: TGTGCCAGCAGTTTAGCGGTTCCGGTGGAGCAGTACTTC
d_call: -; clone_size: many; v_call: TRBV5-4; j_call: TRBJ2-2; cdr3_aa: CASSFPSNTGELFF; cdr3_nt: TGTGCCAGCAGCTTTCCCTCGAACACCGGGGAGCTGTTTTTT
d_call: TRBD1; clone_size: many; v_call: TRBV6-2/TRBV6-3; j_call: TRBJ1-1; cdr3_aa: CASSPGTDMNTEAFF; cdr3_nt: TGTGCCAGCAGCCCCGGGACAGACATGAACACTGAAGCTTTCTTT
d_call: TRBD1; clone_size: many; v_call: TRBV7-2; j_call: TRBJ2-5; cdr3_aa: CASSPGQGPRYQETQYF; cdr3_nt: TGTGCCAGCAGCCCCGGACAGGGCCCCAGGTACCAAGAGACCCAGTACTTC
d_call: TRBD2; clone_size: many; v_call: TRBV7-2; j_call: TRBJ2-1; cdr3_aa: CASSSHPTSGINNEQFF; cdr3_nt: TGTGCCAGCAGCTCGCACCCTACTAGCGGGATCAACAATGAGCAGTTCTTC
d_call: -; clone_size: -; v_call: TRBV30; j_call: TRBJ2-7; cdr3_aa: CAWSVGNYYEQYF; cdr3_nt: TGTGCCTGGAGTGTAGGGAATTACTACGAGCAGTACTTC
d_call: -; clone_size: -; v_call: TRBV6-2/TRBV6-3; j_call: TRBJ2-7; cdr3_aa: CASSYQGGPYEQYF; cdr3_nt: TGTGCCAGCAGTTATCAAGGCGGACCCTACGAGCAGTACTTC
d_call: TRBD1; clone_size: -; v_call: TRBV25-1; j_call: TRBJ1-3; cdr3_aa: CASSLGTIDRGYGNTIYF; cdr3_nt: TGTGCCAGCAGCCTGGGGACCATTGACAGGGGTTATGGAAACACCATATATTTT
d_call: -; clone_size: many; v_call: TRBV4-3; j_call: TRBJ2-1; cdr3_aa: CASSQDRNNEQFF; cdr3_nt: TGCGCCAGCAGCCAAGACAGGAACAATGAGCAGTTCTTC
d_call: TRBD2; clone_size: few; v_call: TRBV20-1; j_call: TRBJ2-7; cdr3_aa: CSANPSGSYYEQYF; cdr3_nt: TGCAGTGCTAATCCTAGCGGGAGTTACTACGAGCAGTACTTC
d_call: TRBD2; clone_size: many; v_call: TRBV11-2; j_call: TRBJ2-3; cdr3_aa: CASSTSGGTDTQYF; cdr3_nt: TGTGCCAGCAGCACCAGCGGGGGCACAGATACGCAGTATTTT
d_call: -; clone_size: many; v_call: TRBV24-1; j_call: TRBJ2-2; cdr3_aa: CATSDPSGNTGELFF; cdr3_nt: TGTGCCACCAGTGACCCATCCGGGAACACCGGGGAGCTGTTTTTT
d_call: -; clone_size: many; v_call: TRBV6-5; j_call: TRBJ1-5; cdr3_aa: CASSYSNSNQPQHF; cdr3_nt: TGTGCCAGCAGTTACTCGAATAGCAATCAGCCCCAGCATTTT
d_call: TRBD1; clone_size: many; v_call: TRBV28; j_call: TRBJ2-3; cdr3_aa: CASSRDGTGVTDTQYF; cdr3_nt: TGTGCCAGCAGTCGAGACGGGACAGGGGTCACAGATACGCAGTATTTT
d_call: TRBD1; clone_size: few; v_call: TRBV12-3/TRBV12-4; j_call: TRBJ1-2; cdr3_aa: CASSLTGQGRNGYTF; cdr3_nt: TGTGCCAGCAGTTTGACGGGACAGGGGAGGAATGGCTACACCTTC
d_call: TRBD1; clone_size: few; v_call: TRBV7-9; j_call: TRBJ2-7; cdr3_aa: CASSSGRDSNEQYF; cdr3_nt: TGTGCCAGCAGCTCGGGCCGGGACAGCAACGAGCAGTACTTC
d_call: -; clone_size: many; v_call: TRBV12-5; j_call: TRBJ1-3; cdr3_aa: CASGDGNTIYF; cdr3_nt: TGTGCTAGTGGTGATGGAAACACCATATATTTT
d_call: -; clone_size: many; v_call: TRBV29-1; j_call: TRBJ1-5; cdr3_aa: CSVADSNQPQHF; cdr3_nt: TGCAGCGTTGCAGATAGCAATCAGCCCCAGCATTTT
d_call: -; clone_size: many; v_call: TRBV9; j_call: TRBJ2-5; cdr3_aa: CASSVGSGIQETQYF; cdr3_nt: TGTGCCAGCAGCGTCGGTAGCGGAATTCAAGAGACCCAGTACTTC
d_call: -; clone_size: -; v_call: TRBV14; j_call: TRBJ1-1; cdr3_aa: CASSQGGVWIAFF; cdr3_nt: TGTGCCAGCAGCCAAGGGGGGGTGTGGATTGCTTTCTTT
d_call: -; clone_size: few; v_call: TRBV19; j_call: TRBJ2-2; cdr3_aa: CASSTPFPGAGTGELFF; cdr3_nt: TGTGCCAGTAGTACCCCGTTCCCAGGGGCGGGCACCGGGGAGCTGTTTTTT
d_call: TRBD2; clone_size: -; v_call: TRBV6-6; j_call: TRBJ2-5; cdr3_aa: CASSYSRGGYETQYF; cdr3_nt: TGTGCCAGCAGTTACTCTCGGGGGGGATATGAGACCCAGTACTTC
d_call: -; clone_size: many; v_call: TRBV20-1; j_call: TRBJ2-7; cdr3_aa: CSAAGRDGSYEQYF; cdr3_nt: TGCAGTGCTGCGGGACGGGACGGGTCCTACGAGCAGTACTTC
d_call: -; clone_size: many; v_call: TRBV28; j_call: TRBJ1-5; cdr3_aa: CASMLDGGSNQPQHF; cdr3_nt: TGTGCCAGCATGCTGGACGGGGGTAGCAATCAGCCCCAGCATTTT
d_call: TRBD2; clone_size: few; v_call: TRBV19; j_call: TRBJ2-3; cdr3_aa: CASSHRDYLPDTQYF; cdr3_nt: TGTGCCAGTAGTCACCGGGACTACCTCCCGGATACGCAGTATTTT
d_call: -; clone_size: many; v_call: TRBV12-3/TRBV12-4; j_call: TRBJ1-5; cdr3_aa: CASSSQSGVGQPQHF; cdr3_nt: TGTGCCAGCAGTTCCCAATCAGGGGTTGGTCAGCCCCAGCATTTT
d_call: -; clone_size: -; v_call: TRBV19; j_call: TRBJ2-7; cdr3_aa: CASSIGQASYEQHF; cdr3_nt: TGTGCCAGTAGTATAGGACAGGCCTCCTACGAGCAGCACTTC
d_call: TRBD2; clone_size: few; v_call: TRBV20-1; j_call: TRBJ2-1; cdr3_aa: CSARELTSGSNEQFF; cdr3_nt: TGCAGTGCTAGAGAGTTGACTAGCGGGAGCAATGAGCAGTTCTTC
d_call: -; clone_size: -; v_call: TRBV7-9; j_call: TRBJ1-1; cdr3_aa: CASREIANTEAFF; cdr3_nt: TGTGCCAGCAGGGAGATTGCGAACACTGAAGCTTTCTTT
d_call: -; clone_size: few; v_call: TRBV27; j_call: TRBJ2-7; cdr3_aa: CASSLLVSPYEQYF; cdr3_nt: TGTGCCAGCAGTTTATTGGTTAGCCCCTACGAGCAGTACTTC
d_call: TRBD2; clone_size: many; v_call: TRBV7-2; j_call: TRBJ2-3; cdr3_aa: CASSSLAGITDTQYF; cdr3_nt: TGTGCCAGCAGCTCACTAGCGGGGATCACAGATACGCAGTATTTT
d_call: -; clone_size: -; v_call: TRBV7-3; j_call: TRBJ1-1; cdr3_aa: CASSLNPELGITEAFF; cdr3_nt: TGTGCCAGCAGCCTCAACCCAGAGTTAGGCATCACTGAAGCTTTCTTT
d_call: -; clone_size: many; v_call: TRBV7-9; j_call: TRBJ1-3; cdr3_aa: CASRPPVGAGNTIYF; cdr3_nt: TGTGCCAGCAGACCTCCTGTGGGGGCTGGAAACACCATATATTTT
d_call: -; clone_size: many; v_call: TRBV2; j_call: TRBJ1-1; cdr3_aa: CASSEGEKNTEAFF; cdr3_nt: TGTGCCAGCAGTGAGGGCGAAAAGAACACTGAAGCTTTCTTT
d_call: -; clone_size: -; v_call: TRBV2; j_call: TRBJ1-4; cdr3_aa: CASSAGGGADEKLFF; cdr3_nt: TGTGCCAGCAGCGCGGGGGGGGGGGCTGATGAAAAACTGTTTTTT
d_call: -; clone_size: few; v_call: TRBV7-9; j_call: TRBJ2-3; cdr3_aa: CASSDPRTDTQYF; cdr3_nt: TGTGCCAGCAGCGACCCGCGGACAGATACGCAGTATTTT
d_call: -; clone_size: -; v_call: TRBV7-2; j_call: TRBJ2-3; cdr3_aa: CASSLGPGMDTQYF; cdr3_nt: TGTGCCAGCAGCTTAGGGCCGGGTATGGATACGCAGTATTTT
d_call: -; clone_size: few; v_call: TRBV11-2; j_call: TRBJ2-5; cdr3_aa: CASSLGGGRSRETQYF; cdr3_nt: TGTGCCAGCAGCTTAGGGGGGGGCAGATCGCGTGAGACCCAGTACTTC
d_call: TRBD2; clone_size: many; v_call: TRBV5-1; j_call: TRBJ2-3; cdr3_aa: CASHEGIAGGPDTQYF; cdr3_nt: TGCGCCAGCCACGAAGGAATAGCGGGAGGGCCAGATACGCAGTATTTT
d_call: -; clone_size: many; v_call: TRBV19; j_call: TRBJ2-7; cdr3_aa: CASSIRTDYEQYF; cdr3_nt: TGTGCCAGTAGTATAAGGACAGACTACGAGCAGTACTTC
d_call: -; clone_size: many; v_call: TRBV27; j_call: TRBJ1-1; cdr3_aa: CASSRGYGQKNTEAFF; cdr3_nt: TGTGCCAGCAGTCGGGGGTACGGACAGAAGAACACTGAAGCTTTCTTT
d_call: -; clone_size: many; v_call: TRBV4-3; j_call: TRBJ2-1; cdr3_aa: CASSQDKLGEQFF; cdr3_nt: TGCGCCAGCAGCCAAGATAAACTGGGCGAGCAGTTCTTC
d_call: -; clone_size: few; v_call: TRBV12-2; j_call: TRBJ2-3; cdr3_aa: CASRPRKWTTEQYF; cdr3_nt: TGTGCAAGTCGCCCGCGAAAGTGGACTACCGAGCAGTATTTT
d_call: TRBD2; clone_size: many; v_call: TRBV20-1; j_call: TRBJ2-5; cdr3_aa: CSARVTGGPETQYF; cdr3_nt: TGCAGTGCTAGGGTGACGGGAGGGCCGGAGACCCAGTACTTC
d_call: -; clone_size: many; v_call: TRBV6-5; j_call: TRBJ2-7; cdr3_aa: CASSYAPGQSYEQYF; cdr3_nt: TGTGCCAGCAGTTACGCCCCAGGACAGTCCTACGAGCAGTACTTC
d_call: -; clone_size: few; v_call: TRBV7-9; j_call: TRBJ2-4; cdr3_aa: CASSLVVSGELAKNIQYF; cdr3_nt: TGTGCCAGCAGCTTAGTAGTATCGGGGGAACTAGCCAAAAACATTCAGTACTTC
d_call: -; clone_size: few; v_call: TRBV5-3; j_call: TRBJ2-7; cdr3_aa: CASSLYTGLGEQYF; cdr3_nt: TGTGCCAGCAGCTTGTATACAGGTTTGGGCGAGCAGTACTTC